This T cell receptor beta chain is from a study of naive and memory T cell subsets. This clonotype was counted at least ten times. Its antigen is currently unknown. CD8 T cells were positively selected from what remained after CD4 positive selection. This CDR3 has 14 amino acids. Per the germline V gene, CDR1 is GTSNPN and CDR2 is SVGIG (reference sequence). The V and J ends lost 5 bases and 5 bases respectively, with 13 bases between them. The beta constant-region primer was an equimolar mix of two oligonucleotides covering TRBC1 and TRBC2. Ligation attached a single-stranded oligonucleotide with a 12-nucleotide UMI and the SP2 primer to the cDNA 3' end. Ligated cDNA was amplified by four rounds of PCR with nested alpha and beta constant-region primers and SP2. TCRdb recomputed calls from the UMI-ligation and nested PCR reads with MiXCR, one row per CDR3 protein. The data show about 90,000 distinct CDR3 sequences, 5.5% to 8.5% seen once.

Study-level points and caveats: Gini index rose across naive, CM, EM and EMRA in CD4 and CD8.

Sample: central memory CD4+ T cells from blood. The sequence came from a human donor in good health. The rearrangement joins TRBV30 to TRBJ1-6; D is undetermined. CDR3 DNA sequence: TGTGCCTGGGTAACCTCCCAAAATAATTCACCCCTCCACTTT. Translation gives CAWVTSQNNSPLHF. The variable domain in full, with the rest retrieved from reference TRBV30 and TRBJ1-6, is SQTIHQWPATLVQPVGSPLSLECTVEGTSNPNLYWYRQAAGRGLQLLFYSVGIGQISSEVPQNLSASRPQDRQFILSSKKLLLSDSGFYLCAWVTSQNNSPLHFGNGTRLTVT.